The rows below give T cell receptor beta chains drawn from one sample of a study of T cells in Graves' hyperthyroidism and ophthalmopathy. TCRdb fed the multiplex PCR reads into MiXCR, producing one record per CDR3 protein. The profile covers fewer than 350,000 distinct CDR3 sequences, with approximately 14% appearing a single time and approximately 7.9% taken by the ten largest. Sequenced sample: blood. These receptors originate from a woman aged 40-49 years with Graves' hyperthyroidism. Each CDR3 is given with its conserved first and last residue.

V	J	CDR3
TRBV5-1	TRBJ2-5	CASSLVAVRGTQYF
TRBV20-1	TRBJ2-5	CSARDGNRDSETQYF
TRBV28	TRBJ2-1	CASRTSGRVYNEQFF
TRBV12-3/TRBV12-4	TRBJ1-5	CASNQIGQPQHF
TRBV18	TRBJ2-7	CASSPPSTVTYEQYF
TRBV27	TRBJ1-2	CASRDFSANYGYTF
TRBV2	TRBJ1-5	CASSDRVSNQPQHF
TRBV6-1	TRBJ2-7	CASRGTSGRARSYEQYF
TRBV4-2	TRBJ1-4	CASSQGTDSTTNEKLFF
TRBV5-6	TRBJ2-2	CASSLVAGRAGELFF
TRBV29-1	TRBJ1-2	CSVELGLNGYTF
TRBV25-1	TRBJ2-7	CASSETGRGGIPYEQYF
TRBV7-3	TRBJ2-1	CASSRTSGGSYNEQFF
TRBV5-1	TRBJ2-1	CASSLGPQAGNEQFF
TRBV28	TRBJ2-7	CASSSRDRGLYEQYF